The rows below give T cell receptor beta chains drawn from one sample of a study of OX40 agonist ivuxolimab in advanced cancers. The method was immunoSEQ multiplex PCR; TCRdb's version includes in-frame clones alone and lacks a portion of them. This table holds some 73,000 clones, around 85% found once. This sample comprised CD4+ or CD8+ T cells sorted from blood, obtained in a trial of the OX40 agonist ivuxolimab. The receptors here all came from an adult with an advanced solid tumor such as melanoma, head and neck, liver or kidney cancer. Both conserved end residues are part of each CDR3.

v_call: TRBV2
j_call: TRBJ2-7
cdr3_aa: CASSANRAGEQYF

v_call: TRBV6-4
j_call: TRBJ2-3
cdr3_aa: CASSPLSGRAGVADTQYF

v_call: TRBV7-2
j_call: TRBJ1-1
cdr3_aa: CASSPTGRNTEAFF

v_call: TRBV28
j_call: TRBJ2-3
cdr3_aa: CASIRPWGRITDTQYF

v_call: TRBV5-4
j_call: TRBJ2-6
cdr3_aa: CASSLTRGTWGSGANVLTF

v_call: TRBV30
j_call: TRBJ2-7
cdr3_aa: CACGLSYEQYF

v_call: TRBV7-2
j_call: TRBJ2-7
cdr3_aa: CASSLNSGGLLGQYF

v_call: TRBV7-8
j_call: TRBJ2-3
cdr3_aa: CASSFNAGRTDTQYF

v_call: TRBV7-3
j_call: TRBJ1-1
cdr3_aa: CASKKEPQNTEAFF

v_call: TRBV12-5
j_call: TRBJ1-5
cdr3_aa: CASASGTGVNQPQHF

v_call: TRBV6-5
j_call: TRBJ1-1
cdr3_aa: CASRPQTGTEAFF

v_call: TRBV30
j_call: TRBJ1-2
cdr3_aa: CAWRPQGIYGYTF

v_call: TRBV30
j_call: TRBJ1-2
cdr3_aa: CAWSVNYGTASGYTF

v_call: TRBV6-5
j_call: TRBJ1-1
cdr3_aa: CASLNLEGGTEAFF

v_call: TRBV29-1
j_call: TRBJ2-5
cdr3_aa: CSVEENPSGETQYF

v_call: TRBV15
j_call: TRBJ1-1
cdr3_aa: CATSRDLGDWSEAFF

v_call: TRBV14
j_call: TRBJ1-4
cdr3_aa: CASSPTGKVGEKLFF

v_call: TRBV5-1
j_call: TRBJ2-5
cdr3_aa: CASSPGQAQETQYF

v_call: TRBV15
j_call: TRBJ2-7
cdr3_aa: CATSRGGASYEQYF

v_call: TRBV14
j_call: TRBJ2-6
cdr3_aa: CASTLRSSGSGANVLTF

v_call: TRBV27
j_call: TRBJ2-5
cdr3_aa: CASSRAVQETQYF

v_call: TRBV5-6
j_call: TRBJ1-1
cdr3_aa: CASSLEPLRYTEAFF

v_call: TRBV18
j_call: TRBJ1-5
cdr3_aa: CASSPRGTGDQPQHF

v_call: TRBV7-9
j_call: TRBJ2-1
cdr3_aa: CASSLWTSGRATGREQFF